The present entry profiles one TCR beta chain with its context. What it binds is unknown. The data stem from a study of cytomegalovirus exposure and HLA in healthy donors. Produced via immunoSEQ multiplex PCR; TCRdb's table is partial and in-frame only. The sample shows around 200,000 clones, approximately 78% of them seen only once. Study-wide results and caveats: Investigators reported 150 to 200 TCR beta chains as tied to cytomegalovirus. A subsequent analysis found that TCR clusters from the first cohort also tended to co-occur in the 120 or so validation repertoires, with about 94% of cluster scores above 0.

The sample taken for sequencing was PBMCs. The TCR comes from a woman in her 30s in good health and CMV-seronegative.

CDR3 DNA: TGTGCCAGCGAACGACCCAGGGGGAACACCGGGGAGCTGTTTTTT. Protein product: CASERPRGNTGELFF. The chain joins TRBV6-1 to TRBJ2-2; perhaps TRBD1 as D (6 bases). This CDR3 comprises 15 residues. In germline, CDR1 is MNHNS, CDR2 SASEGT. V was pared by 8 bases and J by 1 base, with 14 bases between.